This T cell receptor beta chain came from a study of T cell responses to AZD1222 COVID-19 vaccine. Whole-study findings and limits: White British people made up most donors, females outnumbered males, and clonal diversity was possibly underestimated.

This clone was seen once. As yet, its antigen is unknown. Clones were sequenced by immunoSEQ multiplex PCR, and TCRdb holds only the in-frame ones, with some missing. The table includes 98,000 or so clones, just over 85% detected once. The source of this sequence is an adult in good health. The sample in question was peripheral blood, obtained on day 0 of AZD1222 vaccination.

Written as DNA, the CDR3 is TGTGCCAGCAGCGCCCAGGGGCCCCTCTACAATGAGCAGTTCTTC. This translates into CASSAQGPLYNEQFF. V and J are TRBV11-3 and TRBJ2-1; D perhaps matches TRBD1 (6 bases). V was pared by 5 bases and J by 3 bases, with 14 bases between. CDR1 is SGHNT, CDR2 YENEEA, per germline. The CDR3 has 15 amino acids.